This T cell receptor beta chain came from a study of T-cell reconstitution after alpha-beta-depleted transplantation in children. Unique molecular identifiers were incorporated into the prepared TCRbeta library. TCRdb processed the PCR reads anew with MiXCR; each CDR3 protein has one entry. The table shows 200,000 to 250,000 distinct CDR3 sequences, with around 9.6% occurring only once. Germline V gene sequence: CDR1 WSHSY, CDR2 SAAADI. V was cut by 6 bases and J by 4 bases, with 9 bases left in between. This CDR3 is 12 amino acids long. This TCR came from a human donor who donated a stem cell graft to a child with acute lymphoblastic leukemia. This sequence joins TRBV10-2 and TRBJ2-5; the D gene is possibly TRBD2 (5 bases). The material sequenced was PBMCs from the stem cell graft donor, taken from the stem cell graft. CDR3 sequence (DNA): TGCGCCAGCAGGGCCGAGGGAGAGACCCAGTACTTC. It yields the protein CASRAEGETQYF.